Listed here are 23 T cell receptor beta chains from one sample, sequenced in a study of OX40 agonist ivuxolimab in advanced cancers. The assay was immunoSEQ multiplex PCR, and TCRdb's table has in-frame clones only and misses some. The sample includes about 25,000 clones, 65% to 90% seen only once; the top ten take approximately 40%. This sample comprised CD4+ or CD8+ T cells sorted from blood, obtained in a trial of the OX40 agonist ivuxolimab. These receptors were taken from an adult with an advanced solid tumor such as melanoma, head and neck, liver or kidney cancer.

This chain uses TRBV28 with TRBJ2-7; D could derive from TRBD1 or TRBD2 (7 bases each). The CDR3 has 19 residues. V lost 6 bases and J lost 3, with 30 bases in between. CDR1 and CDR2 (germline): MDHEN, SYDVKM. The CDR3 spells CASSRKLGQLGASGYEQYF. Written as DNA, the CDR3 is TGTGCCAGCAGCCGGAAATTGGGACAGCTAGGGGCTAGCGGCTACGAGCAGTACTTC.

The V call is TRBV5-8, the J call TRBJ2-7, with 11 bases aligning to TRBD1. The CDR3 has 15 amino acids. CDR1 SGHTS and CDR2 YDEGEE come from the germline V gene. The ends lost 6 bases at V and 3 bases at J; junction bases unmatched: 8. The CDR3 nucleotides read TGTGCCAGCACCCACTGGACAGGGGGCAACTACGAGCAGTACTTC. It yields the protein CASTHWTGGNYEQYF.

This clone ranks as large. The rearrangement links TRBV6-4 to TRBJ1-1; no clear D gene. Germline CDR1 and CDR2: MRHNA and SNTAGT. The CDR3 runs to 14 residues. V lost 7 bases to trimming and J lost 2 bases, with 14 bases between them. This CDR3 reads CASTKSPGNTEAFF. Here the CDR3 DNA reads TGTGCCAGCACGAAATCCCCAGGAAACACTGAAGCTTTCTTT.

The rearrangement joins TRBV29-1 to TRBJ2-2; D tentatively fits TRBD1 or TRBD2 (5 bases each). Germline V gene sequence: CDR1 SQVTM, CDR2 ANQGSEA. V was clipped by 2 bases and J by 4 bases, with 14 bases between them. The CDR3 is 15 amino acids. For the CDR3, the DNA is TGCAGCGTTGAAACCGGGACGGCAAGCACCGGGGAGCTGTTTTTT. This sequence encodes CSVETGTASTGELFF.

V is TRBV9 and J is TRBJ2-7, with TRBD1 matching 9 bases. J was trimmed by 3 bases and V by 2 bases; bases with no gene match: 9. The CDR3 spans 16 residues. Germline values: CDR1 SGDLS, CDR2 YYNGEE. DNA for the CDR3: TGTGCCAGCAGCGTCGAATCTCAGGGACAGGGCTACGAGCAGTACTTC. Amino acid sequence: CASSVESQGQGYEQYF.

V is TRBV14 and J is TRBJ2-1, with D uncertain. Germline CDR1 reads SGHDN; CDR2 reads FVKESK. The V end was cut by 0 bases, the J end by 7 bases, with 4 bases between. The CDR3 consists of 12 residues. The CDR3 sequence: CASSQDFNEQFF. The CDR3 DNA follows: TGTGCCAGCAGCCAAGACTTTAATGAGCAGTTCTTC. Using reference TRBV14 and TRBJ2-1 for the parts outside the CDR3, the full variable domain is EAGVTQFPSHSVIEKGQTVTLRCDPISGHDNLYWYRRVMGKEIKFLLHFVKESKQDESGMPNNRFLAERTGGTYSTLKVQPAELEDSGVYFCASSQDFNEQFFGPGTRLTVL.

This chain connects TRBV28 to TRBJ1-5, with unresolved D. Germline values: CDR1 MDHEN, CDR2 SYDVKM. V lost 4 bases and J lost 0, with 4 bases in between. This CDR3 has 13 residues. In DNA, the CDR3 is TGTGCCAGCAGTTCGGCTAGCAATCAGCCCCAGCATTTT. Amino acids: CASSSASNQPQHF.

The chain uses TRBV29-1 and TRBJ2-7, with no clear D. Germline V CDR1 and CDR2: SQVTM, ANQGSEA. This CDR3 is built from 13 residues. V lost 3 bases, J lost 7 bases, and 16 bases lay in between. Written as DNA, the CDR3 is TGCAGCGTTGAGGGATCTGAGCTCTTAGAGCAGTACTTC. Amino acid sequence: CSVEGSELLEQYF.

This clone was seen once. V usage is TRBV5-6 and J usage is TRBJ1-2, with D possibly being TRBD1 (5 bases). The CDR3 contains 14 residues. V lost 4 bases and J 4 bases, leaving 14 bases between the germline ends. Germline CDR1 is SGHDT and CDR2 is YYEEEE. CDR3: CASSLPGPLYGYTF. The CDR3 nucleotides read TGTGCCAGCAGCCTCCCGGGGCCCCTCTATGGCTACACCTTC.

With regard to this clone: This sample also contains other DNA sequences that code for the same CDR3. V usage is TRBV5-4 and J usage is TRBJ2-7; D is possibly TRBD1 (6 bases). CDR3 size: 14 residues. V lost 2 bases to trimming and J lost 3 bases, with 12 bases between them. From germline, CDR1 is SGHNT and CDR2 YYREEE (reference sequence). The CDR3 DNA is TGTGCCAGCAGCTTTGGGGACACCAGCTACGAGCAGTACTTC. Amino acids: CASSFGDTSYEQYF.

Note on this clone: This CDR3 is also generated by other DNA sequences in the sample. The chain combines TRBV9 with TRBJ2-5, with D perhaps TRBD2 (6 bases). Germline CDR1 reads SGDLS; CDR2 reads YYNGEE. This CDR3 is built from 15 residues. V lost 0 bases, J lost 4 bases, and 13 bases lay in between. DNA for the CDR3: TGTGCCAGCAGCGTAGATTCGGGAGCGGGAGAGACCCAGTACTTC. This encodes CASSVDSGAGETQYF.

This rearrangement joins TRBV29-1 to TRBJ2-7; D unresolved. Trimming shortened V by 0 bases and J by 3 bases, and 9 bases separated the two germline ends. This CDR3 contains 13 residues. The V gene's germline CDR1 is SQVTM and CDR2 ANQGSEA. DNA of the CDR3: TGCAGCGTTGAAGATGGGCTGAACTACGAGCAGTACTTC. This sequence encodes CSVEDGLNYEQYF.

The chain couples TRBV19 to TRBJ2-3, with D unresolved. Germline loops: CDR1 LNHDA, CDR2 SQIVND (reference sequence). The CDR3 covers 11 residues. V lost 5 bases and J 4 bases, leaving 4 bases between the germline ends. The CDR3: CASSFADTQYF. The CDR3 bases are TGTGCCAGTAGTTTCGCAGATACGCAGTATTTT.

The chain uses TRBV11-2 and TRBJ2-5; D is unclear. From germline, CDR1 is SGHAT and CDR2 FQNNGV. CDR3 length equals 11 residues. Trimming took 4 bases from V and 3 from J, leaving 3 bases between them. The chain's CDR3 is CASSSEETQYF. CDR3 nucleotide sequence: TGTGCCAGCAGCTCCGAAGAGACCCAGTACTTC. The full variable domain, rest sourced from reference TRBV11-2 and TRBJ2-5, is EAGVAQSPRYKIIEKRQSVAFWCNPISGHATLYWYQQILGQGPKLLIQFQNNGVVDDSQLPKDRFSAERLKGVDSTLKIQPAKLEDSAVYLCASSSEETQYFGPGTRLLVL.

The table lists this clone with a count of one. The chain has TRBV20-1 and TRBJ2-1; no clear D. This CDR3 is 11 amino acids long. Germline V gives CDR1 DFQATT, CDR2 SNEGSKA (reference sequence). Trimming pared 7 bases from V and 5 bases from J, leaving 9 bases between. Here the CDR3 reads CSDVRNNEQFF. For the CDR3, the DNA is TGCAGTGATGTACGTAACAATGAGCAGTTCTTC.

This clone has a single count. The chain uses TRBV7-3 and TRBJ1-1; D is possibly TRBD1 (5 bases). Trimming left V 1 base short and J 3 bases short, with 6 bases between. The CDR3 loop spans 13 amino acids. Germline V gene sequence: CDR1 SGHTA, CDR2 FQGTGA. CDR3: CASSLKGDTEAFF. DNA of the CDR3: TGTGCCAGCAGCTTAAAAGGGGACACTGAAGCTTTCTTT.

The rearrangement joins TRBV5-5 to TRBJ2-7; 7 bases are a match to TRBD1. Trimming cost V 4 bases and J 2 bases; bases outside gene matches: 6. Germline V gene lookup returns CDR1 SGHKS and CDR2 YYEKEE (reference sequence). This CDR3 has 14 amino acids. DNA for the CDR3: TGTGCCAGCAGCCTGACAGGGCAAACCTACGAGCAGTACTTC. It translates to CASSLTGQTYEQYF.

The rearrangement uses TRBV10-2 and TRBJ2-2; 7 bases line up with TRBD2. V gave up 10 bases and J gave up 0 bases; unmatched junction bases: 8. CDR1 and CDR2 from the germline V gene are WSHSY and SAAADI. The CDR3 has 15 residues. The CDR3: CATVDGRSNTGELFF. For the CDR3, the DNA is TGCGCCACCGTGGACGGGAGGTCGAACACCGGGGAGCTGTTTTTT.

The chain joins TRBV27 to TRBJ1-2, with D possibly being TRBD1 (6 bases). The CDR3 runs 13 residues. CDR1 is MNHEY, CDR2 SMNVEV, per germline (reference sequence). Trimming took off 3 bases at V and 4 bases at J, with 9 bases between the two ends. Here the CDR3 reads CASSLGGAYGYTF. The CDR3 coding sequence is TGTGCCAGCAGTTTGGGGGGGGCCTATGGCTACACCTTC.

The CDR3 region has the DNA TGTGCCATATTAGCGGGAGGGCCGGTCACAGATACGCAGTATTTT. It translates to CAILAGGPVTDTQYF. V is TRBV6-1 and J is TRBJ2-3, with 11 positions matching TRBD2. V trimming: 10 bases; J trimming: 2 bases; junction bases outside the gene matches: 8. The CDR3 is made up of 15 amino acids. Germline V CDR1 and CDR2: MNHNS, SASEGT.

The genes are TRBV5-3 and TRBJ1-4; D gene uncertain. TRBV5-3 counts as an open reading frame of uncertain function. The V end lost 3 bases, the J end lost 4 bases, and 19 bases lay between the germline ends. The CDR3 loop spans 17 amino acids. This CDR3 reads CARSSTNREPNNEKLFF. Here the CDR3 DNA reads TGTGCCAGAAGCTCTACGAATCGGGAGCCAAATAATGAAAAACTGTTTTTT.

The chain links TRBV4-2 to TRBJ1-5; D gene unclear. There are 14 residues in the CDR3. The V gene lost 5 bases and the J gene lost 4 bases, with 12 bases spanning the gap. Germline V gives CDR1 LGHNA, CDR2 YNFKEQ. CDR3 nucleotides: TGTGCCAGCAGCTTTAACCCCGAGAATCAGCCCCAGCATTTT. Translated: CASSFNPENQPQHF.

The rearrangement links TRBV27 to TRBJ1-1, with 7 bases matching TRBD1. In germline, CDR1 is MNHEY, CDR2 SMNVEV (reference sequence). J lost 0 bases, V lost 4 bases, and 5 bases had no gene match. The length of the CDR3 is 15 residues. Here the CDR3 reads CASSSGQDLNTEAFF. In DNA, the CDR3 is TGTGCCAGCAGTTCCGGACAGGACCTGAACACTGAAGCTTTCTTT.